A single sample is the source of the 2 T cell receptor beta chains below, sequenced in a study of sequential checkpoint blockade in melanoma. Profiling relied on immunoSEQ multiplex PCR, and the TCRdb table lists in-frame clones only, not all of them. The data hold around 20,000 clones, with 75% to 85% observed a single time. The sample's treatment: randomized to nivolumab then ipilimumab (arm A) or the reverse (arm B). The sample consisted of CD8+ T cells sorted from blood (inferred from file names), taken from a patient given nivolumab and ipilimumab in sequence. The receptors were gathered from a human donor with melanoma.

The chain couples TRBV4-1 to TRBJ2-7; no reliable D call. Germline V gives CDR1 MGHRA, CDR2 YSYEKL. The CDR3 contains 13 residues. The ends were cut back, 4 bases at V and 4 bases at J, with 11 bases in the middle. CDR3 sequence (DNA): TGCGCCAGCAGCCCAGGCGCAGTGTACGAGCAGTACTTC. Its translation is CASSPGAVYEQYF.

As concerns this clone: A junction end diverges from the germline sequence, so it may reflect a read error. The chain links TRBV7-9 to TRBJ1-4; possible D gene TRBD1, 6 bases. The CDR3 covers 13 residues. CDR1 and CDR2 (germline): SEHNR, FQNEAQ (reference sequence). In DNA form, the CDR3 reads TGTGCCACCAGCCCGGGGGGCAATGAAAAACTGTTTTTT. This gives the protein CATSPGGNEKLFF.